This TCR beta chain was found in a study of blood T cell repertoires in COVID-19 (dated by TCRdb to the early 2020s). At the level of the whole study: Collaborator samples came from the United States, Italy and Spain and covered acute and convalescent phases of COVID-19. The prospective study material was composed of cDNA or gDNA derived from T cells, B-cell-depleted T cells, or PBMCs. Subjects who had been exposed to COVID-19, were actively infected with it, or had recovered from it provided the deeply sampled blood TCRbeta repertoires that made up the dataset. The repertoires were released in a freely available public database meant as a resource for research on the immune response to SARS-CoV-2. Samples came from the ongoing ImmuneRACE study (first 160 participants) plus 1,254 subjects from 6 global collaborators. A de-identified subject ID, COVID-19 status, age in years and sex were almost always included in the sample metadata. Where available, HLA class I and class II types were taken from metadata supplied by the sample provider and were not determined by assay-based typing. Summary of the overall study and its limitations: The amount of clinical and demographic metadata varied by source and participant and was provided uncurated.

V and J are truncated by 3 bases and 0 bases respectively, leaving an intervening sequence of 8 bases. The cysteine opens and the phenylalanine closes a CDR3 of 14 amino acids. CDR3 DNA only is kept here, 42 bases in frame from base 1. The germline V gene gives CDR1 as SGHTA and CDR2 as FQGTGA. Participants in the prospective study were enrolled through a virtual design, were aged about 18 to 90 years, and lived in approximately 25 United States geographic areas. In the prospective study, participants were assigned to cohorts based on the clinical history participants reported in a screening survey and a study questionnaire. Exposed participants had been in contact with someone with a PCR-confirmed or clinician-diagnosed COVID-19 case within 2 weeks of study entry. Mobile phlebotomists in the prospective study collected whole blood, serum and a nasopharyngeal or oropharyngeal swab from every participant. Additional blood draws and questionnaires over an approximately two-month period could optionally be provided by prospective study participants. Prospective study blood samples were shipped either frozen or at room temperature before DNA extraction.

TCRbeta CDR3 regions were amplified from genomic DNA by means of the immunoSEQ Assay, a bias-controlled multiplex PCR. The paper's data handling went like this. The number of nucleated cells in each sample was estimated from the amplification of reference gene primers within the assay. To quantify the absolute abundance of each unique TCRbeta CDR3 rearrangement, sequence reads were collapsed and filtered. For each sample, productive Simpson clonality was calculated as the square root of Simpson's diversity index across productive rearrangements. Here the immuneACCESS table is served through TCRdb, limited to in-frame sequences with V and J called. Missing clones are a known gap in these copies; in checked studies unresolved V genes cover under half, and the rest lacks a known reason. From that table come the V and J calls and clone size; the DNA was used to work out D and trimming. The sample table shows a few hundred thousand clones, and about 90% are seen once. The biggest ten clones account for 0.85% to 1.3% of the sample.

To note about this clone: What this receptor recognizes is not known. Per-nucleotide qualities are absent, and no much larger clonotype sits a single base away.

The chain is made from TRBV7-3 and TRBJ1-1; possibly the D gene is TRBD1, per 5 matching bases. This TCR was recovered from a woman aged 30 to 39 who had been exposed to COVID-19. The sequencing sample was made of PBMCs or T cells enriched from blood (not recorded which). The sequenced DNA: TGTGCCAGCAGCTTGCGGGGGATGAACACTGAAGCTTTCTTT. This is translated as CASSLRGMNTEAFF. The full variable domain, with segments outside the CDR3 supplied by the reference TRBV7-3 and TRBJ1-1 proteins, appears as GAGVSQTPSNKVTEKGKYVELRCDPISGHTALYWYRQSLGQGPEFLIYFQGTGAADDSGLPNDRFFAVRPEGSVSTLKIQRTERGDSAVYLCASSLRGMNTEAFFGQGTRLTVV.